Listed below are T cell receptor beta chains from one sample, sequenced in a study of resident and recirculating memory T cells in vitiligo. Sequenced by immunoSEQ multiplex PCR; TCRdb stores in-frame clones only, minus some. The table shows fewer than 85,000 clones, with about 91% occurring only once. Material for sequencing was blood. Receptor source: a male donor with vitiligo. Both conserved end residues are part of each CDR3. The D gene is left open where the match is weak. Not every row has a clone size; where given, it reads once, few, many or a size class.

CASSLAGPYNEQFF	TGCGCCAGCAGTCTAGCGGGGCCCTACAATGAGCAGTTCTTC	TRBJ2-1	TRBV10-1	TRBD2	.
CASSLGGQSTDTQYF	TGCGCCAGCAGCTTGGGGGGGCAGAGCACAGATACGCAGTATTTT	TRBJ2-3	TRBV5-1	.	.
CASSPQGQGGYGYTF	TGCGCCAGCAGCCCCCAAGGACAGGGCGGCTATGGCTACACCTTC	TRBJ1-2	TRBV5-1	TRBD1	.
CASSPRTSGYEQYF	TGTGCCAGCAGTCCGAGGACTAGCGGGTACGAGCAGTACTTC	TRBJ2-7	TRBV27	TRBD2	once
CASSQATGHTGELFF	TGCGCCAGCAGCCAAGCGACAGGGCACACCGGGGAGCTGTTTTTT	TRBJ2-2	TRBV4-1	TRBD1	.
CASSQDRASGRPYEQYF	TGCGCCAGCAGCCAAGATAGGGCTAGCGGGCGACCCTACGAGCAGTACTTC	TRBJ2-7	TRBV4-1	TRBD2	.
CASSYQGGDTEAFF	TGTGCCAGCAGCTACCAGGGAGGCGACACTGAAGCTTTCTTT	TRBJ1-1	TRBV7-3	.	.
CASSVRQMNTEAFF	TGTGCCAGCTCAGTTCGACAGATGAACACTGAAGCTTTCTTT	TRBJ1-1	TRBV18	.	.
CASGREENIQYF	TGTGCCAGTGGCAGGGAGGAAAACATTCAGTACTTC	TRBJ2-4	TRBV11-3	.	.
CASSTRDSPFSTDTQYF	TGCGCCAGCAGCACCCGGGACAGTCCCTTTAGCACAGATACGCAGTATTTT	TRBJ2-3	TRBV5-1	TRBD1	few
CASSLGLAGGGQETQYF	TGTGCCAGCAGCTTGGGACTAGCGGGGGGTGGGCAAGAGACCCAGTACTTC	TRBJ2-5	TRBV5-5	TRBD2	.
CASSSVAVGARPETQYF	TGCGCCAGCAGCTCCGTGGCGGTAGGGGCGCGGCCAGAGACCCAGTACTTC	TRBJ2-5	TRBV5-1	.	.
CASSEGSGVGTGHYEQYF	TGTGCCAGCAGCGAGGGGAGTGGCGTTGGGACAGGCCACTACGAGCAGTACTTC	TRBJ2-7	TRBV9	TRBD1	.
CASSQSASSYNEQFF	TGTGCCAGCAGCCAAAGCGCGAGCTCCTACAATGAGCAGTTCTTC	TRBJ2-1	TRBV4-2	.	.
CASTSKSGTKNTEAFF	TGTGCCAGTACCTCAAAATCCGGGACTAAGAACACTGAAGCTTTCTTT	TRBJ1-1	TRBV19	.	once
CASSKMTQHTGELFF	TGTGCCAGTAGTAAAATGACACAGCACACCGGGGAGCTGTTTTTT	TRBJ2-2	TRBV19	.	.
CASSSFYRGGTEAFF	TGCGCCAGCAGCTCATTTTACAGGGGAGGCACTGAAGCTTTCTTT	TRBJ1-1	TRBV5-1	TRBD1	.
CAWSATGDNEKLFF	TGTGCCTGGAGTGCGACAGGGGATAATGAAAAACTGTTTTTT	TRBJ1-4	TRBV30	TRBD1	.
CASSYLKGAYTGELFF	TGTGCCAGCAGTTACTTAAAGGGGGCCTACACCGGGGAGCTGTTTTTT	TRBJ2-2	TRBV6-5	TRBD1	.
CASSFLANYEQYF	TGTGCCAGCAGCTTCCTAGCGAACTACGAGCAGTACTTC	TRBJ2-7	TRBV11-2	.	few
CASSRPGDSNQPQHF	TGTGCCAGCAGTCGACCAGGGGATAGCAATCAGCCCCAGCATTTT	TRBJ1-5	TRBV28	.	.
CSGSVQNIQYF	TGCAGTGGGTCGGTTCAAAACATTCAGTACTTC	TRBJ2-4	TRBV20-1	.	.
CASSVRLAAPDTQYF	TGTGCCAGCAGCGTTCGGCTAGCGGCACCAGATACGCAGTATTTT	TRBJ2-3	TRBV9	TRBD2	.
CASSSVGPNF	TGTGCCAGCAGCTCCGTGGGGCCCAACTTC	TRBJ2-5	TRBV7-2	.	.
CASSLVGQSQPQHF	TGTGCCAGCAGTTTGGTGGGGCAAAGTCAGCCCCAGCATTTT	TRBJ1-5	TRBV28	.	.
CASSLPDRGVAKNIQYF	TGTGCCAGCAGTTTACCGGACAGGGGAGTAGCCAAAAACATTCAGTACTTC	TRBJ2-4	TRBV27	TRBD1	.
CASSPLQGEQPQHF	TGCGCCAGCAGCCCACTACAGGGCGAGCAGCCCCAGCATTTT	TRBJ1-5	TRBV5-1	.	.
CASSPSGRAVYEQYF	TGTGCCAGCAGCCCTAGCGGGAGGGCCGTCTACGAGCAGTACTTC	TRBJ2-7	TRBV9	TRBD2	.
CASSQGLEWRNEQYF	TGCGCCAGCAGCCAAGGCCTAGAGTGGAGGAACGAGCAGTACTTC	TRBJ2-7	TRBV4-1	.	.
CASSLGLAGDVRETQYF	TGTGCCAGCAGCTTAGGGCTAGCGGGAGACGTCCGAGAGACCCAGTACTTC	TRBJ2-5	TRBV11-3	TRBD2	.
CASSLAGGGGSGYTF	TGTGCCAGCAGCTTGGCGGGGGGCGGTGGATCTGGCTACACCTTC	TRBJ1-2	TRBV7-9	.	once